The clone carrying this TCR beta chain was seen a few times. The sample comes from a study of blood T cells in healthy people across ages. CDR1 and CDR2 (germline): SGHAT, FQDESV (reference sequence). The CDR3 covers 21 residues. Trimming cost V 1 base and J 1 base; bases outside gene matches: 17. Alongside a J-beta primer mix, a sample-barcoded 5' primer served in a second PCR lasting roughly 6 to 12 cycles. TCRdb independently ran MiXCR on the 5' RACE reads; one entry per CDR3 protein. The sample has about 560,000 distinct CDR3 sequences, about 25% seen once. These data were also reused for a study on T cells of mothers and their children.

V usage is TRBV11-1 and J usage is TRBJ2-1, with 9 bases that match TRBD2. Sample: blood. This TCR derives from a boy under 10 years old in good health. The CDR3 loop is CASSLVTGTSHELASYNEQFF. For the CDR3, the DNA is TGTGCCAGCAGCTTAGTAACCGGGACTAGCCACGAACTAGCGTCCTACAATGAGCAGTTCTTC.